The clone carrying this T cell receptor beta chain was seen once. This specimen comes from a study of T cell changes during pregnancy in multiple sclerosis. The repertoire was sequenced with immunoSEQ multiplex PCR; TCRdb's copy has only in-frame clones and lacks some. The sample has just over 20,000 clones, approximately 90% seen once. Germline CDR1 reads MNHEY; CDR2 reads SMNVEV (reference sequence). This CDR3 is built from 18 residues. V lost 6 bases, J lost 0 bases, and 12 bases stayed unmatched. The genes are TRBV27 and TRBJ2-1; 9 bases are shared with TRBD2. The sample in question was CD8+ T cells from peripheral blood mononuclear cells, obtained in the second trimester of pregnancy. The sequence derives from a female donor in good health, enrolled as a control in a pregnancy study. In DNA, the CDR3 is TGTGCCAGCAGCCACCGTCCGACTAGCGGATACTCCTACAATGAGCAGTTCTTC. This translates into CASSHRPTSGYSYNEQFF.